Each of the 29 T cell receptor beta chains below was sequenced from the same sample in a study of vaccination effects on CD4 cells after COVID-19. Following culture for around 10 days, CD4+ T cells were isolated. Either the mRNA-1273 or the BNT162b2 vaccine was given to participants as two doses. This table comes from immunoSEQ multiplex PCR, and its TCRdb copy is limited to in-frame clones, with some not included. There are about 73,000 clones in the sample; roughly 75% occur only once, and less than 2.5% lies in the top ten. Their antigens remain unidentified. The sample consisted of CD4+ T cells from PBMCs cultured without peptide, taken after COVID-19 vaccination. These receptor sequences come from a human donor who received a COVID-19 vaccine.

The chain is built from TRBV3-1 (or the pseudogene TRBV3-2) and TRBJ2-2, with no clear D. From germline, CDR1 is LGHDT and CDR2 YNNKEL (reference sequence). The length of the CDR3 is 17 residues. V lost 0 bases and J lost 6, with 17 bases in between. The chain's CDR3 is CASSQEARARGSGELFF. In DNA form, the CDR3 reads TGTGCCAGCAGCCAAGAAGCCCGGGCTCGTGGTTCCGGGGAGCTGTTTTTT.

The chain recombines TRBV25-1 with TRBJ1-5, with D possibly being TRBD1 (5 bases). The CDR3 has 15 amino acids. From germline, CDR1 is MGHDK and CDR2 SYGVNS. V lost 4 bases to trimming and J lost 0 bases, with 10 bases between them. The CDR3 DNA reads TGTGCCAGCAGTGGTTCAGGACATAGCAATCAGCCCCAGCATTTT. Encoded protein: CASSGSGHSNQPQHF.

This chain joins TRBV4-1 and TRBJ2-1; the match to TRBD2 covers 15 bases. Trimming at V came to 3 bases and at J to 7 bases, leaving 10 bases not matched to a gene. CDR1 and CDR2 (germline): MGHRA, YSYEKL. The CDR3 runs 18 residues. In nucleotides, the CDR3 is TGCGCCAGCAGCCACTACACCGGACTAGCGGGGGGGCGGAATGAGCAGTTCTTC. It specifies CASSHYTGLAGGRNEQFF.

The V and J genes are TRBV20-1 and TRBJ2-1, with TRBD2 identical over 12 bases. Germline CDR1 DFQATT, CDR2 SNEGSKA (reference sequence). The ends lost 3 bases at V and 8 bases at J; junction bases unmatched: 8. CDR3 length equals 15 residues. CDR3 sequence: CSASLPSGGAYEQFF. CDR3 sequence (DNA): TGCAGTGCTAGTCTCCCTAGCGGGGGGGCCTATGAGCAGTTCTTC.

This clone has just a few counts. The chain employs TRBV10-1 and TRBJ2-3; a weak D match, TRBD2 (5 bases). The V end lost 3 bases, the J end lost 0 bases, and 19 bases lay between the germline ends. Per germline, CDR1 WNHNN and CDR2 SYGVQD (reference sequence). This CDR3 is built from 18 residues. CDR3 coding DNA: TGCGCCAGCAGTGAATACCTCGTAAGACGGACTAGCACAGATACGCAGTATTTT. Translation gives CASSEYLVRRTSTDTQYF.

The chain links TRBV6-1 to TRBJ2-5; the match to TRBD2 covers 10 bases. The CDR3 sequence is 17 residues long. The germline V gene has CDR1 MNHNS and CDR2 SASEGT. The trim removed 2 bases at V and 5 bases at J, leaving 11 bases unmatched. The CDR3 spells CASSEIGSGGAGETQYF. The DNA of the CDR3 is TGTGCCAGCAGTGAAATTGGAAGCGGGGGGGCCGGGGAGACCCAGTACTTC.

The genes are TRBV12-5 and TRBJ2-4; maybe TRBD2 (6 bases). The length of the CDR3 is 18 residues. V dropped 0 bases and J dropped 6 bases, with 21 bases sitting between them. Germline V gives CDR1 LGHNT, CDR2 FRNRAP. The CDR3 nucleotides read TGTGCTAGTGGTTTGGTACTCTCGGCGGAAACAGCGGGAAACATTCAGTACTTC. Protein product: CASGLVLSAETAGNIQYF.

The chain carries TRBV7-9 and TRBJ2-1; unclear D gene. CDR1 is SEHNR and CDR2 is FQNEAQ in the germline V gene (reference sequence). V was trimmed by 1 base and J by 0 bases, leaving 10 bases between them. This CDR3 region has 16 residues. CDR3 sequence: CASSLVLHLSYNEQFF. CDR3 coding DNA: TGTGCCAGCAGCTTAGTTTTACACCTCTCCTACAATGAGCAGTTCTTC.

This clone was observed a few times. CDR3 bases: TGCGCCAGCAGCTTGGGACCGACTAGCGGGACAGATACGCAGTATTTT. Its translation: CASSLGPTSGTDTQYF. This chain links TRBV5-1 with TRBJ2-3, with 10 bases lining up with TRBD2. Germline CDR1 is SGHRS and CDR2 is YFSETQ. The trim removed 0 bases at V and 3 bases at J, leaving 4 bases unmatched. The CDR3 consists of 16 residues.

Written as DNA, the CDR3 is TGTGCCAGCAGCTTGTTCTCTAGACTAGGGCAAGAGACCCAGTACTTC. Residues: CASSLFSRLGQETQYF. The chain recombines TRBV5-6 with TRBJ2-5; possibly TRBD2 for D (6 bases). V was pared by 1 base and J by 2 bases, with 15 bases between. Germline V lookup: CDR1 SGHDT, CDR2 YYEEEE. This CDR3 is built from 16 residues. The full variable domain, its missing parts supplied by reference TRBV5-6 and TRBJ2-5, is DAGVTQSPTHLIKTRGQQVTLRCSPKSGHDTVSWYQQALGQGPQFIFQYYEEEERQRGNFPDRFSGHQFPNYSSELNVNALLLGDSALYLCASSLFSRLGQETQYFGPGTRLLVL.

A few counts support this clone. In DNA form, the CDR3 reads TGCGCCAGCAGCCCCTATCTCCCTAGCGGGGTCATGCAAAACACCGGGGAGCTGTTTTTT. It yields the protein CASSPYLPSGVMQNTGELFF. V is TRBV5-1 and J is TRBJ2-2; 9 nucleotides match TRBD2. The CDR3 extends over 20 amino acids. Per the germline V gene, CDR1 is SGHRS and CDR2 is YFSETQ. The J segment lost 2 bases and the V segment lost 4 bases, leaving 18 bases of the junction unmatched.

V is TRBV28 and J is TRBJ2-7; TRBD2 matches at 11 bases. The CDR3 runs 15 residues. V was clipped by 5 bases and J by 4 bases; unmatched bases: 7. Germline-derived CDR1 and CDR2 are MDHEN and SYDVKM. CDR3 DNA sequence: TGTGCCAGCAGTCGGACTAGCGGGTACCAATACGAGCAGTACGTC. The encoded protein is CASSRTSGYQYEQYV.

A few counts support this clone. The chain links TRBV28 to TRBJ1-5, with D maybe TRBD1 (5 bases). The CDR3 has 13 amino acids. Germline loops: CDR1 MDHEN, CDR2 SYDVKM. Between the trimmed V and J ends, which lost 6 bases and 6 bases, there was a span of 12 bases. CDR3 sequence: CASRTPGGQPQHF. The CDR3 coding sequence is TGTGCCAGCAGAACTCCCGGGGGTCAGCCCCAGCATTTT.

This rearrangement joins TRBV5-6 to TRBJ2-7; possible D gene TRBD2, 5 bases. Germline loops: CDR1 SGHDT, CDR2 YYEEEE. CDR3 size: 15 residues. The V end lost 0 bases, the J end lost 0 bases, and 10 bases lay between the germline ends. DNA of the CDR3: TGTGCCAGCAGCTTGGCGGCGCGGGTCTCCTACGAGCAGTACGTC. Residues: CASSLAARVSYEQYV.

The rearrangement joins TRBV4-1 to TRBJ1-2; TRBD1 aligns across 8 bases. Per germline, CDR1 MGHRA and CDR2 YSYEKL. This CDR3 has 14 residues. J was trimmed by 7 bases and V by 4 bases; bases with no gene match: 8. The CDR3 DNA reads as TGCGCCAGCAGCCGAGATGCAGGGGGCTCTGGCTACACCTTC. It encodes CASSRDAGGSGYTF.

CDR3 nucleotides: TGTGCCAGCAGCGTAGTTGAGGACAGCGCAGTTATGAACACTGAAGCTTTCTTT. Protein: CASSVVEDSAVMNTEAFF. The chain is built from TRBV9 and TRBJ1-1, with D possibly TRBD1 on 6 matching bases. CDR1 is SGDLS and CDR2 is YYNGEE in the germline V gene. This CDR3 spans 18 amino acids. V was shortened by 0 bases and J by 0 bases, with 18 bases between the two germline ends.

The chain recombines TRBV7-2 with TRBJ1-1, with TRBD1 matching over 8 bases. The J segment lost 6 bases and the V segment lost 5 bases, leaving 8 bases of the junction unmatched. The CDR3 consists of 14 residues. Germline loops: CDR1 SGHTA, CDR2 FQGNSA. CDR3 amino acids: CASSNVQGVSEAFF. The CDR3 bases are TGTGCCAGCAGCAACGTACAGGGGGTTTCTGAAGCTTTCTTT.

V gene TRBV7-2 combines with J gene TRBJ1-1; perhaps TRBD1 as D (6 bases). Germline V gene data show CDR1 as SGHTA and CDR2 as FQGNSA. There are 16 residues in the CDR3. The V and J ends lost 0 bases and 5 bases respectively, with 16 bases between them. CDR3 sequence (DNA): TGTGCCAGCAGCTTAGCTTACGGGGGGCTGGGGACTGAAGCTTTCTTT. Protein sequence: CASSLAYGGLGTEAFF.

This chain uses TRBV5-5 with TRBJ2-2, with D perhaps TRBD1 (5 bases). Trimming took off 1 base at V and 8 bases at J, with 18 bases between the two ends. CDR1 SGHKS and CDR2 YYEKEE come from the germline V gene (reference sequence). This CDR3 comprises 16 residues. The CDR3 sequence: CASSLSIGALAGELFF. The CDR3 bases are TGTGCCAGCAGCTTGTCAATAGGGGCGCTCGCTGGGGAGCTGTTTTTT.

The table lists this clone with a few counts. This chain connects TRBV28 to TRBJ1-2; 7 bases align to TRBD1. In germline, CDR1 is MDHEN, CDR2 SYDVKM. This CDR3 is built from 16 residues. The V and J ends lost 3 bases and 2 bases, in that order; junction bases with no gene match: 9. The CDR3 DNA reads TGTGCCAGCAGTTTCCCGATGGGACAGTGGAACTATGGCTACACCTTC. This codes for CASSFPMGQWNYGYTF.

This clone was observed once. V usage is TRBV24-1 and J usage is TRBJ2-5, with TRBD1 identical over 10 bases. V was clipped by 4 bases and J by 5 bases; unmatched bases: 9. The CDR3 consists of 16 residues. Per germline, CDR1 KGHDR and CDR2 SFDVKD. The CDR3 region has the DNA TGTGCCACCAGTGAACCCGGGACAGGGGTTGGGGAGACCCAGTACTTC. It translates to CATSEPGTGVGETQYF.

The chain is built from TRBV27 and TRBJ2-4; 8 nucleotides line up with TRBD1. The CDR3 consists of 16 residues. The germline V gene encodes CDR1 MNHEY and CDR2 SMNVEV (reference sequence). Trimming removed 5 bases from V and 6 bases from J; junction bases left unmatched: 12. As DNA, the CDR3 is TGTGCCAGCAGTCCGTCCGGCACAGGGGGTACAAACATTCAGTACTTC. Protein product: CASSPSGTGGTNIQYF.

The chain uses TRBV24-1 and TRBJ2-5; the D gene is possibly TRBD2 (7 bases). CDR3 length equals 14 residues. Trimming pared 2 bases from V and 5 bases from J, leaving 11 bases between. From germline, CDR1 is KGHDR and CDR2 SFDVKD. The CDR3, as DNA: TGTGCCACCAGTGATTCCGGGGGGCAGGAGACCCAGTACTTC. Translation: CATSDSGGQETQYF.

The rearrangement links TRBV3-1 (or the pseudogene TRBV3-2) to TRBJ2-1, with D unclear. The CDR3 is 14 residues long. V dropped 1 base and J dropped 5 bases, with 9 bases sitting between them. Germline assignment: CDR1 LGHDT and CDR2 YNNKEL (reference sequence). Here the CDR3 reads CASSQGLYDNEQFF. The CDR3 bases are TGTGCCAGCAGCCAAGGACTCTACGACAATGAGCAGTTCTTC.

This clone was seen once. The J gene is TRBJ1-6, the V gene TRBV2, with 8 bases identical to TRBD1. J lost 10 bases, V lost 8 bases, and 7 bases had no gene match. Germline V lookup: CDR1 SNHLY, CDR2 FYNNEI. The CDR3 loop spans 13 amino acids. DNA for the CDR3: TGTGCCAGCCAGGGGGCGCCTATGTCACCCCTCCACTTT. Residues: CASQGAPMSPLHF.

The chain joins TRBV2 to TRBJ2-5; 13 bases fit TRBD2. The CDR3 loop spans 16 amino acids. Germline loops: CDR1 SNHLY, CDR2 FYNNEI. Unmatched junction bases numbered 6, after V lost 7 bases and J lost 1 base. DNA for the CDR3: TGTGCCAGCACCTGGACTAGCGGGGGCCTCCAAGAGACCCAGTACTTC. Translated: CASTWTSGGLQETQYF. Drawing the rest from reference TRBV2 and TRBJ2-5, the complete variable domain is EPEVTQTPSHQVTQMGQEVILRCVPISNHLYFYWYRQILGQKVEFLVSFYNNEISEKSEIFDDQFSVERPDGSNFTLKIRSTKLEDSAMYFCASTWTSGGLQETQYFGPGTRLLVL.

This clone occurred many times. This sequence joins TRBV24-1 and TRBJ1-5; D may be TRBD1 (5 bases). Germline CDR1 is KGHDR and CDR2 is SFDVKD. The V gene lost 9 bases and the J gene lost 8 bases, with 22 bases spanning the gap. The CDR3 has 15 residues. CDR3 in amino acids: CATVGEDVPEKPQHF. CDR3 DNA: TGTGCCACCGTGGGGGAAGATGTGCCGGAAAAGCCCCAGCATTTT.

The CDR3 loop is CASSIMVNSNQPQHF. CDR3 nucleotide sequence: TGTGCCAGTAGTATTATGGTAAATAGCAATCAGCCCCAGCATTTT. The chain links TRBV19 to TRBJ1-5; D remains unclear. Trimming pared 3 bases from V and 0 bases from J, leaving 9 bases between. The CDR3 loop spans 15 amino acids. The germline CDR1 and CDR2 sequences are LNHDA and SQIVND (reference sequence).

This clone was seen more than once but under ten times. The V gene is TRBV15, the J gene TRBJ1-6; the D is unclear. Trimming took 0 bases from V and 7 from J, leaving 7 bases between them. Germline V gene sequence: CDR1 LNHNV, CDR2 YYDKDF (reference sequence). CDR3 length: 14 amino acids. The CDR3 sequence: CATSRDNENSPLHF. DNA for the CDR3: TGTGCCACCAGCAGAGATAATGAGAATTCACCCCTCCACTTT.